This TCR beta chain was identified during a study of regulatory T cells in long-lasting Graves disease (dated by TCRdb to the early 2020s). A note on the overall study: Antithyroid drugs had been taken for less than 3 months by newly diagnosed Graves' disease patients. Persistent Graves' disease patients were compared with newly diagnosed Graves' disease patients by peripheral blood TCR sequencing and RNA sequencing. The study was conducted in China and was registered as a clinical trial. A total of around 35 samples were covered by TCR sequencing, comprising approximately 13 persistent and about 20 newly diagnosed Graves' disease patients. The study at large found these results: Peripheral blood alone was examined, since thyroid tissue, which constituted the primary lesion, could not be accessed. Persistent patients shared more public clonotypes among themselves (more than 2,500) than newly diagnosed patients did (approximately 870). Sequencing and analysis were restricted to the TCR beta chain. Persistent Graves' disease patients showed lower TCR Shannon entropy and fewer highly expanded clones than newly diagnosed patients, suggesting clonal expansion. As a limitation, the authors acknowledged that the small sample size may reduce accuracy.

This clonotype came up many times. The antigen it binds to is not known. The input lacks base qualities; no much larger clone sits a single base away. What the time point label conveys for this sample: newly diagnosed GD, antithyroid drugs for less than 3 months. RNA was extracted from PBMCs in TRIzol for both TCR sequencing and RNA sequencing. Graves' disease was diagnosed according to American Thyroid Association guidelines. Patients were recruited from an endocrinology department in Xi'an, China. Each patient gave about 9.1 milliliters of peripheral blood, collected in an EDTA anticoagulant tube. PBMCs were isolated by Ficoll Paque Plus density gradient separation without further T cell sorting. RNA quality was checked with an Agilent 2100 Bioanalyzer and agarose gel, and concentration with a NanoDrop 2000. Library preparation was by multiplex PCR. TCRdb names Illumina HiSeq 4000 as the instrument used. To build TCR beta libraries, CDR3 regions were amplified by Arm-PCR using iRepertoire HTBI primers. Gel purification was performed on PCR products prior to sequencing. The original methods were these. Across samples, 60 to 70 TRBV and roughly 15 TRBJ segments were identified and used for gene usage analysis of CDR3 amino acid clonotypes. COPE and FqMerger were used to merge the filtered high-quality paired reads into contigs. BLAST was used to align contigs to IMGT TRBV, TRBD and TRBJ reference genes, and CDR3 was defined according to IMGT. Any clonotype with a frequency above 0.1% was counted as a highly expanded clone. Shannon entropy served as the measure of repertoire diversity, while the Gini coefficient captured V-J evenness. A clonotype found in more than one individual was treated as public. The public reads were reanalyzed by TCRdb: fastp trimming at Q25, MiXCR alignment, in-frame beta chains only. Every CDR3 protein is listed once, alongside the most common genes and DNA of its rows. TCRdb's processing, not the authors', yielded these V and J calls. The sample table records 530,000 or so distinct CDR3 sequences; less than 15% of these occur just once. Clones ranked in the top ten supply 10% of the sample.

This same sample was also part of a study on T cells in Graves' hyperthyroidism and ophthalmopathy. As the second paper documents: Graves' hyperthyroidism was defined as stable when no progression to ophthalmopathy occurred over 18 months of follow-up. The hyperthyroidism patients were between 18 and 65 years old and newly diagnosed, with a disease duration of less than 2 months. The study excluded patients with uncontrolled infections, other autoimmune diseases, pregnancy or lactation. Diagnoses were based on clinical symptoms, serum thyroxine and TRAb, thyroid ultrasound and orbital computed tomography. The TCR CDR3 was subjected to a first round of RT-PCR using the HTBI primer set and the Qiagen OneStep RT-PCR kit. Most expanded thyroid clonotypes (frequency above 0.001) were also detected in blood, a finding suggesting that blood repertoires may reflect thyroid immune responses. Ophthalmopathy was separated from stable hyperthyroidism by a 13 V-J signature model, with 85% to 90% sensitivity and roughly 81% specificity obtained in cross-validation and 80%/75% obtained in testing. In validation, the model predicted progression to ophthalmopathy with 60% to 71% sensitivity and 72% to 85% specificity, a median of 6.5 months before onset. To identify TCR V-J signatures that set the groups apart, the researchers used a discovery cohort of 90 to 100 patients, made up of under 45 with Graves' ophthalmopathy and about 59 with stable Graves' hyperthyroidism. An independent validation cohort of around 19 hyperthyroidism patients and 17 patients who later progressed to ophthalmopathy tested prospective prediction of ophthalmopathy. The roughly 100 discovery patients were randomly divided into training and test sets at a 7:3 ratio. In addition, the study compared T-cell repertoires in thyroid tissue and in blood from over 5 Graves' hyperthyroidism patients. After sampling, hyperthyroidism patients received methimazole starting at 30 mg daily, and ophthalmopathy patients received high-dose intravenous methylprednisolone. Libraries were constructed in a second round of multiplex PCR, after which size selection and purification were carried out. Sequencing of the libraries was done on an Illumina HiSeq2000 using paired-end 100 bp reads. SOAPnuke was used to process the raw data, throwing out any read that contained adapters or uncalled bases, had a mean Phred below 15, or lacked an exact constant-primer or identifier match. High-quality paired reads were merged using COPE v1.2.5, and each unique nucleotide sequence was defined as a clonotype. Clonotypes were aligned to IMGT TRBV, TRBD and TRBJ reference segments using MiTCR v1.1. Analysis was restricted to V-J combinations with a frequency above 0.0001, which covered 99% to 99.2% of repertoires. A TCS score was defined as the ratio between F50 (clonal expansion) and ExV (chaos), using BLOSUM62-based TCRdist between CDR3 peptides within each V-J. Welch's t-statistics and random forest reduced fewer than 600 V-J features to around 14, which were used in a naive Bayes classifier (R e1071). No statistical method was used to set the sample size in advance, and investigators knew the group allocation. The paper reports TCR Vbeta CDR3 sequencing of fewer than 150 peripheral blood samples: fewer than 50 ophthalmopathy, fewer than 80 hyperthyroidism and about 17 progressor patients.

Sample: peripheral blood mononuclear cells (PBMCs), taken at new diagnosis, from a patient treated with antithyroid drugs. This TCR was recovered from a man aged 30 to 39 with Graves disease. Donor details come from another sample of the same person, matched by shared clones.

The nucleotides are TGTGCCAGCAGTCCAGGGGGGATCTCCGCGGACTTTTTTGGCTACACCTTC. It translates to CASSPGGISADFFGYTF. The chain is made from TRBV12-3 or TRBV12-4 and TRBJ1-2; 7 middle bases align to TRBD1. The CDR3, from cysteine to phenylalanine, totals 17 residues. Only the CDR3 portion is preserved as DNA: 51 bases, with reading frame beginning at the first base. The germline V and J ends show losses of 5 bases and 7 bases respectively, and no gene match explains 19 bases of the junction.